This T cell receptor (beta chain) was sequenced for a study of shared clonotypes between healthy human individuals. Study observations and caveats: Tissue TCR repertoires likely differ from these blood-only repertoires.

The table came from immunoSEQ multiplex PCR; TCRdb's copy has only in-frame clones and leaves some out. The sample lists 1.4 million to 1.5 million clones, more than 95% seen once, with over 1% in the top ten. The V and J ends lost 0 bases and 6 bases respectively, with 6 bases between them. The CDR3 contains 13 residues. Germline CDR1 SGHAT, CDR2 FQNNGV. Regarding this clone: Its target is not known.

Adult Caucasians living in Nashville, Tennessee made up all of the donors. The J gene is TRBJ1-5, the V gene TRBV11-2; D is undetermined. Sequenced input: naive CD4+ T cells sorted from blood. The subset: CD45RA+ positively selected. The TCR sequence derives from a man between 25 and 39 years old in good health. The CDR3 loop is CASSLDSSQPQHF. In DNA form, the CDR3 reads TGTGCCAGCAGCTTAGATTCAAGTCAGCCCCAGCATTTT. Using reference TRBV11-2 and TRBJ1-5 for the parts outside the CDR3, the full variable domain is EAGVAQSPRYKIIEKRQSVAFWCNPISGHATLYWYQQILGQGPKLLIQFQNNGVVDDSQLPKDRFSAERLKGVDSTLKIQPAKLEDSAVYLCASSLDSSQPQHFGDGTRLSIL.